Presented here are 24 T cell receptor beta chains from one specimen sequenced in a study of shared T cell receptors in the human thymus. Measured with immunoSEQ multiplex PCR; TCRdb has only the in-frame clones, and not every one. The sample shows about 540,000 clones, approximately 80% of them seen only once. The sample also formed part of further work on human thymus T cells.

Sequenced input: thymocytes. These receptors were obtained from a boy less than two years old with a congenital heart defect.

This clone was seen once. This rearrangement joins TRBV29-1 to TRBJ1-2; D unresolved. V was cut by 6 bases and J by 2 bases, with 13 bases left in between. The CDR3 covers 13 residues. Germline V lookup: CDR1 SQVTM, CDR2 ANQGSEA. CDR3 region: CSVKQKENYGYTF. CDR3 DNA sequence: TGCAGCGTCAAACAAAAAGAAAACTATGGCTACACCTTC. Using reference TRBV29-1 and TRBJ1-2 for the parts outside the CDR3, the full variable domain is SAVISQKPSRDICQRGTSLTIQCQVDSQVTMMFWYRQQPGQSLTLIATANQGSEATYESGFVIDKFPISRPNLTFSTLTVSNMSPEDSSIYLCSVKQKENYGYTFGSGTRLTVV.

The chain links TRBV5-1 to TRBJ2-3; a possible D gene is TRBD1 (6 bases). V shed 1 base and J shed 1 base, with 16 bases lying between them. This CDR3 has 17 residues. The germline gives CDR1 SGHRS, CDR2 YFSETQ. CDR3 in DNA: TGCGCCAGCAGCTTGTCAGGGGACACCAGATGCACAGATACGCAGTATTTT. Protein product: CASSLSGDTRCTDTQYF. The full variable domain, with the rest looked up from reference TRBV5-1 and TRBJ2-3, is KAGVTQTPRYLIKTRGQQVTLSCSPISGHRSVSWYQQTPGQGLQFLFEYFSETQRNKGNFPGRFSGRQFSNSRSEMNVSTLELGDSALYLCASSLSGDTRCTDTQYFGPGTRLTVL.

The rearrangement joins TRBV6-4 to TRBJ1-5; the D gene is possibly TRBD1 (5 bases). The ends were cut back, 2 bases at V and 7 bases at J, with 12 bases in the middle. CDR1 and CDR2 (germline): MRHNA, SNTAGT. The CDR3 is made up of 14 amino acids. The CDR3 coding sequence is TGTGCCAGCAGTGACGGCGGACAAGTCCAGCCCCAGCATTTT. It yields the protein CASSDGGQVQPQHF.

This chain links TRBV6-1 with TRBJ1-1, with 10 bases matching TRBD1. The CDR3 extends over 15 amino acids. J was trimmed by 3 bases and V by 8 bases; bases with no gene match: 9. Germline V CDR1 and CDR2: MNHNS, SASEGT. The CDR3 DNA sequence: TGTGCCAGCCGGGACAGGGGCTTGTCGCACACTGAAGCTTTCTTT. This encodes CASRDRGLSHTEAFF.

V and J are TRBV19 and TRBJ1-5, with 9 nucleotides matching TRBD1. Germline CDR1 is LNHDA and CDR2 is SQIVND (reference sequence). CDR3 size: 17 residues. J lost 5 bases, V lost 1 base, and 9 bases had no gene match. The CDR3 sequence: CASSIAGTGFVDQPQHF. In nucleotides, the CDR3 is TGTGCCAGTAGTATAGCCGGGACAGGGTTTGTCGATCAGCCCCAGCATTTT.

V usage is TRBV28 and J usage is TRBJ2-7; D unclear. CDR1 and CDR2 from the germline V gene are MDHEN and SYDVKM. This CDR3 has 15 residues. V was shortened by 8 bases and J by 6 bases, with 23 bases between the two germline ends. Written as DNA, the CDR3 is TGTGCCAGCTTGGGTTCCCCGAGGCTACCCATCGAGCAGTACTTC. Its protein product is CASLGSPRLPIEQYF.

The rearrangement links TRBV11-3 to TRBJ1-1; D gene uncertain. Germline CDR1 reads SGHNT; CDR2 reads YENEEA. The CDR3 runs 13 residues. Trimming left V 2 bases short and J 1 base short, with 5 bases between. In DNA form, the CDR3 reads TGTGCCAGCAGCTTATGGCCGAACACTGAAGCTTTCTTT. This translates into CASSLWPNTEAFF.

This chain joins TRBV28 and TRBJ2-7, with 14 nucleotides matching TRBD2. This CDR3 comprises 17 residues. After removal of 7 bases from V and 4 bases from J, the junction contained 12 bases not matched to a gene. CDR1 MDHEN and CDR2 SYDVKM come from the germline V gene. As DNA, the CDR3 is TGTGCCAGCACCCCAAGGGGGACTAGCGGGAGAAGATACGAGCAGTACTTC. As protein: CASTPRGTSGRRYEQYF.

This clone was seen more than once but under ten times. The J gene is TRBJ1-2, the V gene TRBV5-6; 8 bases fit TRBD1. Germline values: CDR1 SGHDT, CDR2 YYEEEE. CDR3 length: 17 residues. Trimming removed 3 bases from V and 3 bases from J; junction bases left unmatched: 13. DNA for the CDR3: TGTGCCAGCAGCTCAAGTCGCGCGGGACAGGTTCACTATGGCTACACCTTC. Protein sequence: CASSSSRAGQVHYGYTF.

The chain uses TRBV25-1 and TRBJ2-7; 12 bases fit TRBD2. There are 15 residues in the CDR3. Per the germline V gene, CDR1 is MGHDK and CDR2 is SYGVNS. The J segment lost 0 bases and the V segment lost 6 bases, leaving 3 bases of the junction unmatched. The CDR3 DNA reads as TGTGCCAGCAGCTGGACTAGCGGGGACTCCTACGAGCAGTACTTC. This encodes CASSWTSGDSYEQYF.

This clone has only a few counts. The chain employs TRBV11-2 and TRBJ1-1; 8 bases are shared with TRBD1. CDR1 and CDR2 from the germline V gene are SGHAT and FQNNGV. V was clipped by 1 base and J by 1 base; unmatched bases: 11. The CDR3 is 18 residues long. The CDR3 DNA reads TGTGCCAGCAGCTTAGTAGGATCGGGTGGACAGGGGAACACTGAAGCTTTCTTT. Translating gives CASSLVGSGGQGNTEAFF.

This clone was picked up a small number of times. V usage is TRBV6-1 and J usage is TRBJ2-7, with D possibly TRBD1 on 5 matching bases. Germline V lookup: CDR1 MNHNS, CDR2 SASEGT. Trimming took 2 bases from V and 2 from J, leaving 28 bases between them. The CDR3 runs to 20 residues. The CDR3: CASSELAGSLLATPTYEQYF. Written as DNA, the CDR3 is TGTGCCAGCAGTGAATTGGCAGGGTCTTTACTGGCAACCCCTACCTACGAGCAGTACTTC.

The chain carries TRBV7-3 and TRBJ2-2; TRBD2 agrees at 13 bases. The CDR3 has 19 amino acids. Germline-derived CDR1 and CDR2 are SGHTA and FQGTGA. The J segment lost 4 bases and the V segment lost 3 bases, leaving 11 bases of the junction unmatched. CDR3 sequence: CASSLYGLAGVKSTGELFF. The DNA of the CDR3 is TGTGCCAGCAGCTTGTACGGACTAGCGGGAGTAAAAAGCACCGGGGAGCTGTTTTTT.

The V call is TRBV2, the J call TRBJ2-1; 8 bases fit TRBD2. V shed 9 bases, J shed 8 bases, and the junction held 12 bases outside the gene matches. This CDR3 is 14 amino acids long. The germline gives CDR1 SNHLY, CDR2 FYNNEI. CDR3 sequence (DNA): TGTGCCAGTGAAGGACTAGCCTCTATCCATGAGCAGTTCTTC. Translating it yields CASEGLASIHEQFF.

This clone was seen a handful of times. The chain is built from TRBV19 and TRBJ1-5; the D gene is possibly TRBD1 (5 bases). V lost 6 bases and J 0 bases, leaving 12 bases between the germline ends. The CDR3 is made up of 15 amino acids. Per the germline V gene, CDR1 is LNHDA and CDR2 is SQIVND (reference sequence). The CDR3 protein is CASRALDTSNQPQHF. CDR3 DNA sequence: TGTGCCAGTAGAGCATTGGACACTAGCAATCAGCCCCAGCATTTT.

The chain employs TRBV4-2 and TRBJ2-3; a weak D match, TRBD2 (6 bases). The CDR3 is 18 amino acids. Trimming removed 2 bases from V and 1 base from J, with 19 bases in between. CDR1 and CDR2 from the germline V gene are LGHNA and YNFKEQ. In DNA form, the CDR3 reads TGTGCCAGCAGCCAAAATAGGGAGCGGGCCAAAGGCACAGATACGCAGTATTTT. The encoded protein is CASSQNRERAKGTDTQYF.

This clone was seen a single time. V usage is TRBV27 and J usage is TRBJ2-1, with 13 bases that match TRBD2. The germline CDR1 and CDR2 sequences are MNHEY and SMNVEV (reference sequence). CDR3 length: 23 residues. Losses at the gene ends were 4 bases for V and 2 bases for J; bases not matched to a gene: 23. This CDR3 is CASSSPQGLAGRRALRAYNEQFF. CDR3 DNA sequence: TGTGCCAGCAGTTCCCCCCAGGGACTAGCGGGAAGGCGAGCGTTACGAGCCTACAATGAGCAGTTCTTC.

CDR3 amino acids: CASSQDLGLASNEQFF. CDR3 in DNA: TGCGCCAGCAGCCAAGATTTAGGACTAGCTTCCAATGAGCAGTTCTTC. The rearrangement uses TRBV4-3 and TRBJ2-1; 8 bases fit TRBD2. The junction had 7 bases not matched to a gene; V was cut back by 0 bases and J by 6 bases. The CDR3 contains 16 residues. Germline V CDR1 and CDR2: LGHNA, YSLEER.

V is TRBV29-1 and J is TRBJ2-1; the match to TRBD2 covers 9 bases. Per the germline V gene, CDR1 is SQVTM and CDR2 is ANQGSEA. Trimming at V came to 4 bases and at J to 4 bases, leaving 14 bases not matched to a gene. The CDR3 spans 17 residues. CDR3 protein: CSVVPSAGGPGYNEQFF. The CDR3 DNA is TGCAGCGTTGTTCCCTCCGCGGGAGGGCCGGGGTACAATGAGCAGTTCTTC.

This clone was counted between two and nine times. CDR3 amino acids: CASSPTGLGGNTGELFF. The CDR3 coding sequence is TGTGCCAGCAGCCCAACGGGACTAGGGGGGAACACCGGGGAGCTGTTTTTT. J is TRBJ2-2 and V is TRBV9; TRBD2 matches 8 bases. Germline V lookup: CDR1 SGDLS, CDR2 YYNGEE. CDR3 length equals 17 residues. Trimming at V came to 4 bases and at J to 1 base, leaving 9 bases not matched to a gene.

This chain joins TRBV15 and TRBJ1-2; 9 bases align to TRBD1. The CDR3 is 16 residues long. The V segment lost 0 bases and the J segment 3 bases; nucleotides outside the gene matches: 5. The germline CDR1 and CDR2 sequences are LNHNV and YYDKDF (reference sequence). CDR3 DNA: TGTGCCACCAGCAGAGAACCTCGGACAGGGGACTATGGCTACACCTTC. Residues: CATSREPRTGDYGYTF.

This clone was picked up a small number of times. V and J are TRBV19 and TRBJ1-1, with D hard to call. Germline CDR1 reads LNHDA; CDR2 reads SQIVND (reference sequence). The CDR3 extends over 12 amino acids. Deletions cut 10 bases from V and 6 bases from J, with 15 bases between. Here the CDR3 DNA reads TGTGCCACTGCGGGTCGTCCGGCTGAAGCTTTCTTT. Residues: CATAGRPAEAFF.

The chain recombines TRBV9 with TRBJ2-1, with 8 bases identical to TRBD2. V lost 3 bases, J lost 1 base, and 6 bases stayed unmatched. Germline values: CDR1 SGDLS, CDR2 YYNGEE. This CDR3 has 16 amino acids. The CDR3 region has the DNA TGTGCCAGCAGCGGACCGGGACTAGGGTCCTACAATGAGCAGTTCTTC. It yields the protein CASSGPGLGSYNEQFF.

J is TRBJ1-4 and V is TRBV6-1; 8 positions agree with TRBD1. J gave up 5 bases and V 9 bases, and 5 bases lay outside the gene matches. The germline V gene has CDR1 MNHNS and CDR2 SASEGT. CDR3 size: 13 residues. The CDR3 sequence is CARGTGLNEKLFF. The CDR3 nucleotides are TGTGCCAGGGGGACAGGCTTAAATGAAAAACTGTTTTTT.